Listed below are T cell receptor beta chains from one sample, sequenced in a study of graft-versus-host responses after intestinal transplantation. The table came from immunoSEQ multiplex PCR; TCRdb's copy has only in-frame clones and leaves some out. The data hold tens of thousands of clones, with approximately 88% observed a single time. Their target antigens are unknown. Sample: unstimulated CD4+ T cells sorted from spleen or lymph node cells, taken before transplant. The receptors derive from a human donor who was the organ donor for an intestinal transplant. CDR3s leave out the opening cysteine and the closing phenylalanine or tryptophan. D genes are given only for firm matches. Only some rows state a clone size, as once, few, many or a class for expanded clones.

ASISPTGFAF	-	TRBD1	TRBV6-5	TRBJ1-1
ASRADSMYEQY	-	-	TRBV2	TRBJ2-7
ASSILGEAAEAF	-	-	TRBV19	TRBJ1-1
ASSLLDRLEGNEQF	-	TRBD1	TRBV14	TRBJ2-1
ASSGVPYEQY	once	-	TRBV6-1	TRBJ2-7
ASSFRGNLHQPQH	once	-	TRBV28	TRBJ1-5
ATRGASGVYEQY	few	TRBD2	TRBV6-5	TRBJ2-7
ASSEGTSSNQPQH	few	-	TRBV2	TRBJ1-5
ASSPETGVTKNIQY	once	-	TRBV18	TRBJ2-4
ASSVPGLAGVEQY	-	TRBD2	TRBV25-1	TRBJ2-7
ASSEGWKGAGHSTGEQY	-	-	TRBV6-1	TRBJ2-7
ASSFPGKGAETQY	-	-	TRBV5-4	TRBJ2-5
ASSLARSGANVLT	-	-	TRBV7-8	TRBJ2-6
ASSLKGDSEKLF	-	TRBD1	TRBV7-3	TRBJ1-4
ASSLLARGIYEQY	-	-	TRBV5-1	TRBJ2-7
ASSPGETQY	-	-	TRBV7-9	TRBJ2-5
ASSFSQGRWPQH	-	-	TRBV6-6	TRBJ1-5
ASSYRRMLNRETQY	-	-	TRBV6-7	TRBJ2-5
ASSYGTGGGGYT	-	TRBD1	TRBV6-5	TRBJ1-2
ASSEEGNTEAF	-	-	TRBV25-1	TRBJ1-1